This is a list of T cell receptor beta chains from one sample in a study of T-cell memory formation after mild COVID-19. One entry per CDR3 protein, called by TCRdb with MiXCR from the 5' RACE reads. The sample holds around 300,000 distinct CDR3 sequences, about an eighth seen once. Source material: PBMCs or a T cell subset sorted from them (not recorded which). All receptors come from a man aged 18 to 29 who had mild COVID-19 (a few samples of this study predate the infection). Cell type and time point are not known. The CDR3 runs from the conserved cysteine through the conserved F or W. Each record gives: clone size, D gene, J gene, V gene, CDR3 protein. The D gene is left open where the match is weak. Only part of the rows carry a size: once, few, many, or a class if the clone is expanded.

>few|-|TRBJ1-1|TRBV5-6
CASSLSRQSTEAFF
>few|TRBD2|TRBJ2-3|TRBV5-1
CASSGRLAGVDTQYF
>few|-|TRBJ1-5|TRBV5-1
CASSPDFNQPQHF
>few|-|TRBJ1-5|TRBV20-1
CSASPPEGRNQPQHF
>-|TRBD1|TRBJ2-2|TRBV7-6
CASSSPQGAPNTGELFF
>-|TRBD1|TRBJ1-5|TRBV12-3/TRBV12-4
CASCFRGQNNQPQHF
>few|-|TRBJ2-1|TRBV7-2
CASSSNRVIGEQFF
>few|-|TRBJ2-5|TRBV7-9
CASSTHLKGGETQYF
>-|-|TRBJ1-2|TRBV4-1
CASSQVGLSGWAYTF
>-|TRBD2|TRBJ2-5|TRBV7-6
CASSSTGGDQETQYF
>-|-|TRBJ2-7|TRBV19
CASSIVRGGSFEQYF
>-|-|TRBJ2-1|TRBV4-2
CASSQVGGVPYNEQFF
>-|-|TRBJ2-1|TRBV20-1
CSARSPSGQIQYEQFF
>few|TRBD2|TRBJ2-3|TRBV7-7
CASSPRAGLAGDTQYF
>-|-|TRBJ1-2|TRBV6-5
CASSPTPYSTTNYGYTF
>-|-|TRBJ2-2|TRBV9
CASSVDPRGNTGELFF
>few|-|TRBJ2-7|TRBV20-1
CSARAGIDEQYF
>many|TRBD1|TRBJ2-3|TRBV4-3
CASSPGQGSTDTQYF
>few|-|TRBJ1-3|TRBV7-8
CASSLGDRTSGNTIYF
>few|TRBD1|TRBJ2-3|TRBV27
CASRGQGAIIRNTDTQYF
>many|TRBD1|TRBJ2-1|TRBV29-1
CSVLQGILGNEQFF
>few|TRBD1|TRBJ1-1|TRBV5-1
CASSPPRQGANEAFF
>-|-|TRBJ1-3|TRBV6-5
CASSFNRQLSGNTIYF
>-|-|TRBJ1-2|TRBV19
CASSGEDYGYTF